The source of this TCR beta chain is a study of identical twins. Whole-study findings and limits: Researchers reported excess low generation probability among twin-shared out-of-frame alpha sequences. Conclusions relied on cross-sectional statistical analysis, not following the same donors.

This clonotype occurred a few times. Its specificity is not known. Germline CDR1 and CDR2: LNHDA and SQIVND (reference sequence). Trimming cost V 6 bases and J 5 bases, with 17 bases left between them. This CDR3 has 15 amino acids. TCRdb fed the 5' RACE reads into MiXCR, producing one record per CDR3 protein. Of 700,000 to 950,000 distinct CDR3 sequences listed, roughly an eighth are singletons. These sequences were also reported in another study, on yellow fever vaccine responses in identical twins.

The TCR was taken from a woman aged 18-29 years in good health. Sequenced input: PBMCs. This chain links TRBV19 with TRBJ2-4, with a weak D call TRBD1 (6 bases). CDR3 in DNA: TGTGCCAGTAGCCCCCGGACAGTCCTGGAAAACATTCAGTACTTC. The encoded protein is CASSPRTVLENIQYF.